Below, one T cell receptor beta chain is given with its context. Here immunoSEQ multiplex PCR was the method, and the copy in TCRdb shows in-frame clones only, minus some. The sample consists of 100,000 to 150,000 clones, roughly 89% of them appearing once. CDR1 is MNHEY and CDR2 is SMNVEV in the germline V gene (reference sequence). The CDR3 runs 14 residues. Trimming stripped 4 bases from V and 4 bases from J, with 13 bases between. The data stem from a study of T cell responses to AZD1222 COVID-19 vaccine. The J gene is TRBJ1-2, the V gene TRBV27; TRBD1 is a possible D gene (5 bases). Sequencing was performed on peripheral blood, taken 28 days after the second AZD1222 dose. The sequence was collected from an adult who received the AZD1222 COVID-19 vaccine. CDR3 amino acids: CASSSLRDGYGYTF. In DNA, the CDR3 is TGTGCCAGCAGTTCCCTCCGGGACGGCTATGGCTACACCTTC.